Listed below are T cell receptor beta chains from one sample, sequenced in a study of T cell clusters in autoimmune cytopenias. TCRdb re-called the multiplex PCR reads, yielding one record per CDR3 amino acid sequence without DNA. This sample's clone table lists a few thousand distinct CDR3 sequences. Separately, the same data were catalogued under a study of T cell repertoires in aging, cancer and after chemotherapy.

Sequencing was performed on peripheral blood. The receptors shown here come from a human donor in good health. The CDR3 runs from the conserved cysteine through the conserved F or W. Each record gives: CDR3 protein, J gene, V gene, clone size. The size field is filled for only some rows; it gives once, few, many or a size class.

CATSDPSFTDTQYF | TRBJ2-3 | TRBV24-1 | medium-sized
CASSYNLLGGYYEQYF | TRBJ2-7 | TRBV6-5 | medium-sized
CATSRAPGTAKNQPQHF | TRBJ1-5 | TRBV15 | -
CASSYPGQGLYEQYF | TRBJ2-7 | TRBV27 | medium-sized
CASSYSSVKNIQYF | TRBJ2-4 | TRBV6-5 | medium-sized
CASSPKPQGSAEAFF | TRBJ1-1 | TRBV6-5 | -
CASSSVGGAGQPQHF | TRBJ1-5 | TRBV7-2 | -
CATSRAAGVMGYTF | TRBJ1-2 | TRBV15 | -
CASSGRQGGETQYF | TRBJ2-5 | TRBV19 | medium-sized
CASKAGGNTGELFF | TRBJ2-2 | TRBV5-4 | medium-sized
CASSRGQENYGYTF | TRBJ1-2 | TRBV6-5 | -
CATSRSRGVWITLHNYGYTF | TRBJ1-2 | TRBV15 | medium-sized
CAWSLPLPQETQYF | TRBJ2-5 | TRBV30 | medium-sized
CSAPTSTDTQYF | TRBJ2-3 | TRBV20-1 | -
CASSLEGEGTQYF | TRBJ2-5 | TRBV5-1 | medium-sized
CASSLPGETQYF | TRBJ2-5 | TRBV27 | -
CSVEGPKYGYTF | TRBJ1-2 | TRBV29-1 | medium-sized